The 19 T cell receptor beta chains reported below all come from one sample, sequenced in a study of STAT5B mutations in CD4+ large granular lymphocyte leukemia. The protocol was immunoSEQ multiplex PCR, while the TCRdb copy is restricted to in-frame clones and leaves out a portion. This table holds about 20,000 clones, more than 75% found once. The sequencing sample was made of CD4+ T cells from blood buffy coats. Every receptor here comes from a human donor in good health.

The gene calls are TRBV15 and TRBJ2-7; D gene ambiguous. Trimming took 3 bases from V and 2 from J, leaving 11 bases between them. The CDR3 length is 14 residues. The V gene's germline CDR1 is LNHNV and CDR2 YYDKDF (reference sequence). Here the CDR3 reads CATSSASPTYEQYF. CDR3 sequence (DNA): TGTGCCACCAGCAGCGCGTCTCCAACCTACGAGCAGTACTTC.

CDR3 region: CASSVAAGGINTDTQYF. The CDR3 DNA is TGTGCCAGCAGCGTAGCCGCGGGCGGGATAAACACAGATACGCAGTATTTT. The rearrangement uses TRBV9 and TRBJ2-3, with D tentatively TRBD2 (6 bases). The V end was cut by 0 bases, the J end by 2 bases, with 16 bases between. From germline, CDR1 is SGDLS and CDR2 YYNGEE. The CDR3 has 17 amino acids.

This clone was detected only a few times. This chain joins TRBV2 and TRBJ1-5, with D uncertain. V dropped 4 bases and J dropped 0 bases, with 13 bases sitting between them. Germline assignment: CDR1 SNHLY and CDR2 FYNNEI. The length of the CDR3 is 16 residues. The CDR3 coding sequence is TGTGCCAGCAGTGGGCTCGGGTCCCATAGCAATCAGCCCCAGCATTTT. It translates to CASSGLGSHSNQPQHF.

In DNA, the CDR3 is TGTGCCACCAGCAGAGTGGGGGTCGGGACTAGAGGGGAAAATGAGCAGTTCTTC. This translates into CATSRVGVGTRGENEQFF. The chain combines TRBV15 with TRBJ2-1, with TRBD2 matching over 8 bases. Germline V gives CDR1 LNHNV, CDR2 YYDKDF (reference sequence). The V gene end was trimmed by 1 base and the J gene end by 7 bases; junction bases not matched to a gene: 15. This CDR3 has 18 amino acids.

The chain recombines TRBV4-1 with TRBJ1-3, with a possible D match to TRBD1 (5 bases). Germline values: CDR1 MGHRA, CDR2 YSYEKL. V gave up 0 bases and J gave up 2 bases, with 20 bases separating them. The CDR3 has 19 amino acids. The CDR3 sequence is CASSQDRSVIGTAGNTIYF. The CDR3 coding sequence is TGCGCCAGCAGCCAAGATAGGTCGGTAATAGGGACGGCTGGAAACACCATATATTTT.

Concerning this clone: Other DNA sequences from this sample encode an identical CDR3 as well. This chain joins TRBV5-4 and TRBJ1-1; TRBD1 matches at 10 bases. In germline, CDR1 is SGHNT, CDR2 YYREEE (reference sequence). J gave up 5 bases and V 7 bases, and 5 bases lay outside the gene matches. The CDR3 totals 13 residues. The DNA for the CDR3 is TGTGCCAGCTTCCGGGACAGGGGTACTGAAGCTTTCTTT. Its translation: CASFRDRGTEAFF.

The rearrangement uses TRBV6-1 and TRBJ1-6, with a possible D match to TRBD1 (5 bases). Germline V lookup: CDR1 MNHNS, CDR2 SASEGT. CDR3 length equals 16 residues. Deletions cut 1 base from V and 5 bases from J, with 12 bases between. Here the CDR3 DNA reads TGTGCCAGCAGTGAAGTTCAGGGTACGAATAATTCACCCCTCCACTTT. Translation gives CASSEVQGTNNSPLHF.

V is TRBV7-9 and J is TRBJ2-5; D perhaps matches TRBD2 (6 bases). The CDR3 has 16 residues. The germline V gene encodes CDR1 SEHNR and CDR2 FQNEAQ (reference sequence). Deletions cut 2 bases from V and 1 base from J, with 14 bases between. CDR3 region: CASSLMGRGVQETQYF. CDR3 bases: TGTGCCAGCAGCTTAATGGGGCGGGGTGTCCAAGAGACCCAGTACTTC. The entire variable domain, with the rest obtained from reference TRBV7-9 and TRBJ2-5, is as follows: DTGVSQNPRHKITKRGQNVTFRCDPISEHNRLYWYRQTLGQGPEFLTYFQNEAQLEKSRLLSDRFSAERPKGSFSTLEIQRTEQGDSAMYLCASSLMGRGVQETQYFGPGTRLLVL.

The chain is built from TRBV10-3 and TRBJ2-5; tentatively, D is TRBD1 or TRBD2 (5 bases each). This CDR3 region has 16 residues. Germline lookup yields CDR1 ENHRY and CDR2 SYGVKD. Trimming left V 0 bases short and J 0 bases short, with 11 bases between. As DNA, the CDR3 is TGTGCCATCAGTGAGTCGAGGGGCCCGTACCAAGAGACCCAGTACTTC. Protein sequence: CAISESRGPYQETQYF.

The rearrangement joins TRBV9 to TRBJ2-2, with 7 bases matching TRBD1. The CDR3 loop spans 16 amino acids. Germline CDR1 is SGDLS and CDR2 is YYNGEE. J lost 1 base, V lost 4 bases, and 7 bases had no gene match. CDR3 nucleotides: TGTGCCAGCAGCACCCAGACAGGGCTGAACACCGGGGAGCTGTTTTTT. This translates into CASSTQTGLNTGELFF.

This chain joins TRBV27 and TRBJ2-2; 12 nucleotides match TRBD2. Trimming took 5 bases from V and 3 from J; bases not matched to a gene: 4. The CDR3 runs 16 residues. Germline-derived CDR1 and CDR2 are MNHEY and SMNVEV (reference sequence). CDR3 DNA sequence: TGTGCCAGCAGTCCCCGACTAGCGGGGGACACCGGGGAGCTGTTTTTT. It is translated as CASSPRLAGDTGELFF.

The V call is TRBV6-6, the J call TRBJ2-3; 7 bases align to TRBD2. The trim removed 2 bases at V and 2 bases at J, leaving 7 bases unmatched. Germline V lookup: CDR1 MNHNY, CDR2 SVGAGI (reference sequence). The CDR3 is 16 residues long. CDR3 bases: TGTGCCAGCAGTTACATGCCGGGACTAACCACAGATACGCAGTATTTT. It translates to CASSYMPGLTTDTQYF.

Written as DNA, the CDR3 is TGTGCCAGCTCACCACCCTGGACGATGAACACTGAAGCTTTCTTT. It codes for CASSPPWTMNTEAFF. The chain is built from TRBV18 and TRBJ1-1; D gene ambiguous. The germline CDR1 and CDR2 sequences are KGHSH and LQKENI. V dropped 0 bases and J dropped 0 bases, with 8 bases sitting between them. This CDR3 spans 15 amino acids.

V gene TRBV6-6 combines with J gene TRBJ2-5, with D possibly TRBD1 on 6 matching bases. This CDR3 is 14 amino acids long. CDR1 MNHNY and CDR2 SVGAGI come from the germline V gene (reference sequence). Trimming removed 5 bases from V and 2 bases from J, with 12 bases in between. The CDR3 nucleotides read TGTGCCAGCAGTCCGTTAGGACAGCAAGAGACCCAGTACTTC. The encoded protein is CASSPLGQQETQYF.

V usage is TRBV7-2 and J usage is TRBJ1-3, with no clear D. There are 15 residues in the CDR3. Germline CDR1 SGHTA, CDR2 FQGNSA. The V end was cut by 5 bases, the J end by 0 bases, with 11 bases between. Written as DNA, the CDR3 is TGTGCCAGCAGCGTAAACGCAGACTCTGGAAACACCATATATTTT. Translated, it gives CASSVNADSGNTIYF.

V usage is TRBV11-2 and J usage is TRBJ2-1; 7 bases align to TRBD2. Germline V gives CDR1 SGHAT, CDR2 FQNNGV. The junction had 3 bases not matched to a gene; V was cut back by 1 base and J by 3 bases. The CDR3 has 15 residues. Here the CDR3 reads CASSLGGEGYNEQFF. The DNA of the CDR3 is TGTGCCAGCAGCTTAGGTGGGGAGGGCTACAATGAGCAGTTCTTC.

This chain links TRBV28 with TRBJ2-5, with unresolved D. Germline CDR1 and CDR2: MDHEN and SYDVKM. Trimming removed 5 bases from V and 5 bases from J, with 12 bases in between. The CDR3 covers 13 residues. CDR3 nucleotides: TGTGCCAGCAGTCACTTACCTGGGGAGACCCAGTACTTC. Its protein is CASSHLPGETQYF.

The chain couples TRBV7-6 to TRBJ2-7; TRBD2 aligns across 11 bases. The CDR3 is 14 residues long. The ends lost 4 bases at V and 7 bases at J; junction bases unmatched: 6. Germline CDR1 reads SGHVS; CDR2 reads FNYEAQ. CDR3 DNA sequence: TGTGCCAGCAGCTCCCTACTAGCGGGAGTTGAGCAGTACTTC. Amino acids: CASSSLLAGVEQYF.

The rearrangement joins TRBV27 to TRBJ2-3; D gene uncertain. V lost 5 bases and J lost 2, with 14 bases in between. The germline V gene encodes CDR1 MNHEY and CDR2 SMNVEV (reference sequence). The CDR3 has 15 residues. This chain's CDR3 is CASSGSLGYTDTQYF. CDR3 DNA: TGTGCCAGCAGTGGCTCCTTGGGCTACACAGATACGCAGTATTTT.